This paragraph covers one TCR beta chain sequence. The sample belongs to a study of blood T cell repertoires in COVID-19. Across the whole study: Samples taken during acute and convalescent COVID-19 were collected in the United States, Italy and Spain.

The CDR3 is 13 amino acids. Unmatched junction bases numbered 7, after V lost 6 bases and J lost 8 bases. The germline CDR1 and CDR2 sequences are SNHLY and FYNNEI. Method: immunoSEQ multiplex PCR; TCRdb's copy keeps in-frame clones and lacks some. Found here are about 200,000 clones, 86% of them singletons; the top ten hold 3% to 4.5%. This clonotype originated in a woman aged 40 to 50 with acute COVID-19. The specimen sequenced was PBMCs or T cells enriched from blood (not recorded which). The chain recombines TRBV2 with TRBJ1-2, with TRBD1 identical over 9 bases. The CDR3 sequence is CASRGTGFGGYTF. The CDR3 DNA sequence: TGTGCCAGCAGGGGGACAGGGTTCGGCGGCTACACCTTC.